A single sample is the source of the 20 T cell receptor beta chains below, sequenced in a study of low-dose radiotherapy and immunotherapy resistance in tumors. The time point was: after trial treatment. The sample's treatment: LDRT plus nivolumab, ipilimumab, low-dose cyclophosphamide and aspirin (RACIN trial). It was with a constant-region primer and a V-primer adapter that TCRs were amplified over approximately 20 PCR cycles. One entry per CDR3 protein results from TCRdb running MiXCR on the reads. The sample lists under 60,000 distinct CDR3 sequences; around 35% were seen once. The input for sequencing was PBMCs, taken after low-dose radiotherapy plus immunotherapy. The receptor source for this set is a male donor with rectosigmoid adenocarcinoma.

This clonotype was seen repeatedly, ten times or more. The chain carries TRBV28 and TRBJ1-5; D gene uncertain. Germline assignment: CDR1 MDHEN and CDR2 SYDVKM. This CDR3 has 16 amino acids. Between the trimmed V and J ends, which lost 10 bases and 0 bases, there was a span of 19 bases. The CDR3 protein is CATLFAPGDSNQPQHF. CDR3 nucleotide sequence: TGTGCCACCCTCTTCGCCCCCGGGGATAGCAATCAGCCCCAGCATTTT.

As DNA, the CDR3 is TGTGCCGGTTTGGTGGGGCGGGACTACAATGAGCAGTTCTTC. Its translation: CAGLVGRDYNEQFF. The chain recombines TRBV7-6 with TRBJ2-1, with a weak D call TRBD2 (6 bases). This CDR3 has 14 amino acids. V lost 11 bases, J lost 3 bases, and 17 bases lay in between. In germline, CDR1 is SGHVS, CDR2 FNYEAQ.

The chain links TRBV28 to TRBJ1-3, with D possibly TRBD1 on 5 matching bases. This CDR3 is 16 amino acids long. V was trimmed by 4 bases and J by 0 bases, leaving 13 bases between them. In germline, CDR1 is MDHEN, CDR2 SYDVKM. DNA of the CDR3: TGTGCCAGCAGTTCCCGGGGGTGGTACTCTGGAAACACCATATATTTT. Amino acids: CASSSRGWYSGNTIYF.

The chain uses TRBV27 and TRBJ1-1; a possible D gene is TRBD1 (6 bases). This CDR3 contains 14 residues. Trimming removed 1 base at V and 5 bases at J, with 11 bases between. Germline V lookup: CDR1 MNHEY, CDR2 SMNVEV (reference sequence). The CDR3 nucleotides read TGTGCCAGCAGTTTATTGGGGGGCGGGACTGAAGCTTTCTTT. Residues: CASSLLGGGTEAFF.

The V call is TRBV21-1, the J call TRBJ2-1. TRBV21-1 is flagged as a pseudogene. The CDR3 runs to 15 residues. The CDR3 spells CASSKQVVTDNEQFF. CDR3 bases: TGTGCCAGCAGCAAACAGGTGGTAACGGACAATGAGCAGTTCTTC.

The chain combines TRBV2 with TRBJ1-5; TRBD1 agrees at 7 bases. The ends lost 6 bases at V and 5 bases at J; junction bases unmatched: 7. Germline V lookup: CDR1 SNHLY, CDR2 FYNNEI. The CDR3 is made up of 14 amino acids. CDR3: CASRKDRVDQPQHF. As DNA, the CDR3 is TGTGCCAGCAGAAAAGACAGGGTGGATCAGCCCCAGCATTTT. Full variable domain (remainder filled in from reference TRBV2 and TRBJ1-5): EPEVTQTPSHQVTQMGQEVILRCVPISNHLYFYWYRQILGQKVEFLVSFYNNEISEKSEIFDDQFSVERPDGSNFTLKIRSTKLEDSAMYFCASRKDRVDQPQHFGDGTRLSIL.

The chain has TRBV9 and TRBJ1-6, with 7 bases that match TRBD1. The V segment lost 7 bases and the J segment 7 bases; nucleotides outside the gene matches: 5. CDR1 is SGDLS and CDR2 is YYNGEE in the germline V gene. The CDR3 has 13 amino acids. In nucleotides, the CDR3 is TGTGCCAGCCGGGACAGAGAGAATTCACCCCTCCACTTT. This sequence encodes CASRDRENSPLHF.

This clonotype was picked up many times. CDR3 protein: CASRLGAATFKYSNQPQHF. CDR3 nucleotides: TGTGCCAGCAGACTGGGGGCGGCGACCTTTAAGTATAGCAATCAGCCCCAGCATTTT. The chain has TRBV28 and TRBJ1-5, with D possibly TRBD1 on 6 matching bases. Trimming stripped 6 bases from V and 0 bases from J, with 24 bases between. CDR1 is MDHEN and CDR2 is SYDVKM in the germline V gene. CDR3 length: 19 amino acids.

The V and J genes are TRBV9 and TRBJ2-1; D remains ambiguous. CDR1 is SGDLS, CDR2 YYNGEE, per germline. Trimming stripped 4 bases from V and 14 bases from J, with 10 bases between. CDR3 length: 10 amino acids. The CDR3 is CASSRPKEFF. CDR3 nucleotides: TGTGCCAGCAGCAGGCCCAAGGAGTTCTTC. Full variable domain (remainder filled in from reference TRBV9 and TRBJ2-1): DSGVTQTPKHLITATGQRVTLRCSPRSGDLSVYWYQQSLDQGLQFLIQYYNGEERAKGNILERFSAQQFPDLHSELNLSSLELGDSALYFCASSRPKEFFGPGTRLTVL.

The chain has TRBV12-3 or TRBV12-4 and TRBJ2-3; 7 positions match TRBD1. V gave up 6 bases and J gave up 2 bases; unmatched junction bases: 8. CDR3 size: 15 residues. The CDR3 here is CASSTRQGSTDTQYF. The CDR3 nucleotides read TGTGCCAGCAGCACCAGACAGGGCTCCACAGATACGCAGTATTTT.

V usage is TRBV29-1 and J usage is TRBJ1-2, with TRBD1 matching over 8 bases. Losses at the gene ends were 7 bases for V and 12 bases for J; bases not matched to a gene: 13. Germline CDR1 reads SQVTM; CDR2 reads ANQGSEA. The CDR3 runs to 12 residues. The CDR3 reads CSAQGGTGSDTF. CDR3 nucleotides: TGCAGCGCTCAGGGCGGGACAGGTTCGGACACCTTC.

This clonotype appeared many times. The chain has TRBV4-3 and TRBJ2-7; 9 nucleotides match TRBD1. The CDR3 consists of 15 residues. Germline V lookup: CDR1 LGHNA, CDR2 YSLEER. The junction had 7 bases not matched to a gene; V was cut back by 4 bases and J by 3 bases. Written as DNA, the CDR3 is TGCGCCAGCAGCCTAAACCCGGGACAGGGCTACGAGCAGTACTTC. This codes for CASSLNPGQGYEQYF.

This clonotype is deemed medium-sized (0.01 to 0.1%). This chain joins TRBV28 and TRBJ2-2, with a weak D call TRBD1 (5 bases). The CDR3 runs 15 residues. Germline V lookup: CDR1 MDHEN, CDR2 SYDVKM. The V and J ends lost 5 bases and 6 bases respectively, with 16 bases between them. The CDR3 spells CASSVKWGASGELFF. In DNA form, the CDR3 reads TGTGCCAGCAGTGTAAAGTGGGGCGCTTCCGGGGAGCTGTTTTTT.

This clonotype appeared many times. This chain connects TRBV28 to TRBJ2-7, with 11 bases that match TRBD2. This CDR3 is built from 15 residues. Germline loops: CDR1 MDHEN, CDR2 SYDVKM. With 2 bases clipped from V and 5 bases from J, the junction kept 5 bases outside the gene matches. This CDR3 is CASSLTSGGRDEQYF. CDR3 in DNA: TGTGCCAGCAGTTTAACTAGCGGGGGCAGAGACGAGCAGTACTTC.

Worth noting for this clonotype: This is likely an artifact of a read error, given a far larger clone one base away. The rearrangement joins TRBV29-1 to TRBJ2-1; D possibly corresponds to TRBD1 (5 bases). The germline V and J ends were trimmed by 7 bases and 10 bases, with 23 bases remaining between them. This CDR3 spans 14 amino acids. Germline lookup yields CDR1 SQVTM and CDR2 ANQGSEA. In DNA, the CDR3 is TGCAGCGCTCTCCAGGGATCAGGCGCCTACGAGCAGTTCTTC. Translating it yields CSALQGSGAYEQFF.

About this clonotype: A far larger clone is one nucleotide away, so this likely arose from a read error. J is TRBJ2-1 and V is TRBV2; the match to TRBD1 covers 8 bases. V dropped 10 bases and J dropped 10; count of bases not matched to a gene: 18. This CDR3 region has 15 residues. Germline assignment: CDR1 SNHLY and CDR2 FYNNEI. The CDR3 DNA follows: TGTGCCACCTATAAAGGACAGGGACTCACCTACGAGCAGTTCTTC. This codes for CATYKGQGLTYEQFF.

This clonotype was counted ten times or more. V gene TRBV11-2 combines with J gene TRBJ2-7, with TRBD1 identical over 9 bases. V was clipped by 1 base and J by 0 bases; unmatched bases: 7. The V gene's germline CDR1 is SGHAT and CDR2 FQNNGV. The CDR3 is 17 residues long. In DNA, the CDR3 is TGTGCCAGCAGCTTAGTAGGACAGGGGTGGAGCTCCTACGAGCAGTACTTC. The encoded protein is CASSLVGQGWSSYEQYF.

This clonotype was recorded at least ten times. This chain joins TRBV6-2 or TRBV6-3 and TRBJ2-3; 11 bases fit TRBD2. Germline V gene data show CDR1 as MNHEY and CDR2 as SVGEGT. With 4 bases clipped from V and 7 bases from J, the junction kept 10 bases outside the gene matches. The CDR3 has 16 amino acids. The CDR3 nucleotides are TGTGCCAGCAGTTTTCCGGGACTAGCGGCGGCGAATACGCAGTATTTT. As protein: CASSFPGLAAANTQYF.

V and J are TRBV26 and TRBJ2-7; the D call TRBD2 from the table was never checked on the DNA. TRBV26 is a listed pseudogene. The CDR3 extends over 14 amino acids. CDR3 region: CASSEAGAWYEQYF. The CDR3 DNA is TGTGCCAGCAGTGAAGCGGGAGCGTGGTACGAGCAGTACTTC.

This clonotype was counted many times. The chain carries TRBV29-1 and TRBJ2-2, with 7 positions matching TRBD1. CDR3 size: 15 residues. In germline, CDR1 is SQVTM, CDR2 ANQGSEA. After removal of 4 bases from V and 5 bases from J, the junction contained 10 bases not matched to a gene. CDR3 protein: CSVGFSGGRTGELFF. For the CDR3, the DNA is TGCAGCGTTGGTTTTTCAGGGGGAAGGACCGGGGAGCTGTTTTTT.